This is a list of T cell receptor beta chains from one sample in a study of T-cell memory formation after mild COVID-19. TCRdb re-derived calls from the 5' RACE reads in MiXCR, one entry per CDR3 protein. The sample includes 300,000 to 400,000 distinct CDR3 sequences, approximately 15% of them seen just once. The sequenced sample was PBMCs or a T cell subset sorted from them (not recorded which). The receptors stem from a man aged 18 to 30 who had mild COVID-19 (a few samples of this study predate the infection). Cell type and time point are not known. Both conserved end residues are part of each CDR3. Fields, in order: D gene, J gene, V gene, clone size, CDR3 protein. A D gene is named only where the DNA matches it firmly. Size values are once, few and many counts, or a class for expanded clones, and some rows have none.

d_gene: NA; j_gene: TRBJ1-1; v_gene: TRBV6-2/TRBV6-3; abundance: NA; CDR3aa: CASSPQVPTEAFF
d_gene: NA; j_gene: TRBJ1-1; v_gene: TRBV11-2; abundance: NA; CDR3aa: CASSFLGVNTEAFF
d_gene: NA; j_gene: TRBJ1-4; v_gene: TRBV27; abundance: NA; CDR3aa: CASSLFWTATNEKLFF
d_gene: NA; j_gene: TRBJ1-5; v_gene: TRBV4-2; abundance: few; CDR3aa: CASSQSPSQPQHF
d_gene: NA; j_gene: TRBJ2-3; v_gene: TRBV7-9; abundance: NA; CDR3aa: CASSLADRSTDTQYF
d_gene: TRBD1; j_gene: TRBJ2-5; v_gene: TRBV20-1; abundance: few; CDR3aa: CPTGTGADVPQETQYF
d_gene: NA; j_gene: TRBJ2-3; v_gene: TRBV7-9; abundance: few; CDR3aa: CASSPTTSFTDTQYF
d_gene: NA; j_gene: TRBJ2-2; v_gene: TRBV12-3/TRBV12-4; abundance: few; CDR3aa: CASSFDAGELFF
d_gene: NA; j_gene: TRBJ2-1; v_gene: TRBV12-5; abundance: NA; CDR3aa: CASGFYNEQFF
d_gene: NA; j_gene: TRBJ1-1; v_gene: TRBV7-6; abundance: few; CDR3aa: CASSFPGGAPEAFF
d_gene: NA; j_gene: TRBJ2-1; v_gene: TRBV7-9; abundance: NA; CDR3aa: CASSAGGEFSYNEQFF
d_gene: NA; j_gene: TRBJ1-6; v_gene: TRBV6-2/TRBV6-3; abundance: NA; CDR3aa: CASSYVQNSPLHF
d_gene: NA; j_gene: TRBJ2-5; v_gene: TRBV7-9; abundance: many; CDR3aa: CASSLAQATETQYF
d_gene: NA; j_gene: TRBJ2-7; v_gene: TRBV27; abundance: NA; CDR3aa: CASSLRLSAGEQYF
d_gene: TRBD1; j_gene: TRBJ2-1; v_gene: TRBV12-3/TRBV12-4; abundance: many; CDR3aa: CASENRDRAHQFF
d_gene: NA; j_gene: TRBJ2-3; v_gene: TRBV7-2; abundance: few; CDR3aa: CASSLARGSPYRPSTDTQYF
d_gene: NA; j_gene: TRBJ2-5; v_gene: TRBV10-3; abundance: NA; CDR3aa: CAISDRRETQYF
d_gene: NA; j_gene: TRBJ2-1; v_gene: TRBV11-2; abundance: NA; CDR3aa: CASSARTAQGLPIIKGNEQFF
d_gene: NA; j_gene: TRBJ2-7; v_gene: TRBV11-2; abundance: NA; CDR3aa: CASSNRDKRRGEQYF
d_gene: NA; j_gene: TRBJ1-6; v_gene: TRBV20-1; abundance: NA; CDR3aa: CSAPRYPTNNSPLHF
d_gene: NA; j_gene: TRBJ2-5; v_gene: TRBV20-1; abundance: NA; CDR3aa: CSARSAGLQYF
d_gene: NA; j_gene: TRBJ2-7; v_gene: TRBV6-2/TRBV6-3; abundance: NA; CDR3aa: CASTPPPSYPNSYEQYF
d_gene: NA; j_gene: TRBJ2-3; v_gene: TRBV10-3; abundance: few; CDR3aa: CAIGPTRQGTDTQYF
d_gene: NA; j_gene: TRBJ2-2; v_gene: TRBV4-1; abundance: NA; CDR3aa: CASSQVRELFF
d_gene: TRBD1; j_gene: TRBJ1-5; v_gene: TRBV4-2; abundance: NA; CDR3aa: CASSQERSGGTGGLSNQPQHF
d_gene: TRBD2; j_gene: TRBJ2-3; v_gene: TRBV5-6; abundance: NA; CDR3aa: CASSPGGESDTQYF
d_gene: NA; j_gene: TRBJ2-2; v_gene: TRBV7-2; abundance: NA; CDR3aa: CASSLEGTSPGELFF
d_gene: NA; j_gene: TRBJ2-7; v_gene: TRBV11-2; abundance: few; CDR3aa: CASSLVQAYEQYF
d_gene: NA; j_gene: TRBJ1-1; v_gene: TRBV6-2/TRBV6-3; abundance: NA; CDR3aa: CASSYGYTEAFF
d_gene: NA; j_gene: TRBJ2-5; v_gene: TRBV5-1; abundance: NA; CDR3aa: CASQMVQSMQFSETQYF
d_gene: NA; j_gene: TRBJ1-2; v_gene: TRBV6-2/TRBV6-3; abundance: NA; CDR3aa: CASSWSSYGYTF
d_gene: NA; j_gene: TRBJ2-3; v_gene: TRBV12-3/TRBV12-4; abundance: many; CDR3aa: CASSPSEGGRIDTQYF
d_gene: NA; j_gene: TRBJ2-7; v_gene: TRBV5-4; abundance: NA; CDR3aa: CASREQGRIANEQYF
d_gene: NA; j_gene: TRBJ2-3; v_gene: TRBV7-7; abundance: NA; CDR3aa: CASSSDSTDTQYF
d_gene: TRBD1; j_gene: TRBJ1-2; v_gene: TRBV7-2; abundance: NA; CDR3aa: CASSLATLRDSGGYTF
d_gene: NA; j_gene: TRBJ1-5; v_gene: TRBV3-1; abundance: few; CDR3aa: CASSQGSEFQPQHF
d_gene: NA; j_gene: TRBJ2-1; v_gene: TRBV5-4; abundance: few; CDR3aa: CASSLGPGPGNEQFF
d_gene: NA; j_gene: TRBJ2-3; v_gene: TRBV24-1; abundance: few; CDR3aa: CATSDRWVGDTQYF
d_gene: NA; j_gene: TRBJ2-7; v_gene: TRBV10-3; abundance: once; CDR3aa: CAISPGTNSYEQYF
d_gene: NA; j_gene: TRBJ1-5; v_gene: TRBV7-9; abundance: few; CDR3aa: CASSLGGRLNQPQHF
d_gene: NA; j_gene: TRBJ1-2; v_gene: TRBV6-2/TRBV6-3; abundance: NA; CDR3aa: CASTNSRTYGYTF
d_gene: TRBD1; j_gene: TRBJ1-1; v_gene: TRBV20-1; abundance: NA; CDR3aa: CSAVPGTGNTEAFF
d_gene: TRBD1; j_gene: TRBJ1-2; v_gene: TRBV6-5; abundance: few; CDR3aa: CASSSPGTGPYGYTF
d_gene: NA; j_gene: TRBJ1-3; v_gene: TRBV6-5; abundance: few; CDR3aa: CASSYRAGSSGNTIYF
d_gene: NA; j_gene: TRBJ2-1; v_gene: TRBV6-1; abundance: NA; CDR3aa: CASPLGAAGHNEQFF
d_gene: NA; j_gene: TRBJ2-2; v_gene: TRBV20-1; abundance: many; CDR3aa: CSAARGADGELFF
d_gene: NA; j_gene: TRBJ2-7; v_gene: TRBV6-5; abundance: many; CDR3aa: CASSYSGRAREQYF
d_gene: NA; j_gene: TRBJ1-4; v_gene: TRBV4-3; abundance: few; CDR3aa: CASSQDPGTYGEKLFF
d_gene: NA; j_gene: TRBJ1-5; v_gene: TRBV20-1; abundance: few; CDR3aa: CSAREGGLSNQPQHF
d_gene: NA; j_gene: TRBJ1-1; v_gene: TRBV27; abundance: NA; CDR3aa: CASRTQGSTEAFF
d_gene: TRBD1; j_gene: TRBJ2-3; v_gene: TRBV29-1; abundance: NA; CDR3aa: CSVDPQGAGNTQYF
d_gene: NA; j_gene: TRBJ1-5; v_gene: TRBV15; abundance: few; CDR3aa: CATSGGDYSNQPQHF
d_gene: TRBD1; j_gene: TRBJ2-4; v_gene: TRBV27; abundance: NA; CDR3aa: CASSYDRERWDF
d_gene: NA; j_gene: TRBJ2-6; v_gene: TRBV20-1; abundance: NA; CDR3aa: CSATRGNTASGDNVLTF